The 27 T cell receptor beta chains below come from one sample, sequenced in a study of OX40 agonist ivuxolimab in advanced cancers. Profiling relied on immunoSEQ multiplex PCR, and the TCRdb table lists in-frame clones only, not all of them. The sample shows roughly 51,000 clones, around 89% of them seen only once. This sample comprised CD4+ or CD8+ T cells sorted from blood, obtained in a trial of the OX40 agonist ivuxolimab. These receptor sequences come from an adult with an advanced solid tumor such as melanoma, head and neck, liver or kidney cancer.

The genes are TRBV2 and TRBJ2-6; D gene uncertain. Trimming pared 3 bases from V and 0 bases from J, leaving 6 bases between. Germline-derived CDR1 and CDR2 are SNHLY and FYNNEI. The CDR3 spans 15 residues. Written as DNA, the CDR3 is TGTGCCAGCAGTGAGGGTTCCTCTGGGGCCAACGTCCTGACTTTC. Residues: CASSEGSSGANVLTF.

The chain recombines TRBV9 with TRBJ1-3; D gene uncertain. Trimming took off 3 bases at V and 0 bases at J, with 10 bases between the two ends. This CDR3 region has 15 residues. Looked up from germline, CDR1 is SGDLS and CDR2 is YYNGEE. The chain's CDR3 is CASSEGLNSGNTIYF. For the CDR3, the DNA is TGTGCCAGCAGCGAGGGCTTAAACTCTGGAAACACCATATATTTT.

The chain combines TRBV7-8 with TRBJ2-1, with 7 bases matching TRBD2. This CDR3 contains 14 residues. CDR1 and CDR2 (germline): SGHVS, FQNEAQ. The trim removed 4 bases at V and 5 bases at J, leaving 5 bases unmatched. The CDR3 here is CASSSGGWNNEQFF. CDR3 nucleotide sequence: TGTGCCAGCAGCTCCGGGGGGTGGAACAATGAGCAGTTCTTC.

The chain couples TRBV11-3 to TRBJ2-3; 10 bases match TRBD1. The CDR3 covers 14 residues. The germline CDR1 and CDR2 sequences are SGHNT and YENEEA. V shed 3 bases, J shed 4 bases, and the junction held 1 base outside the gene matches. The CDR3 region has the DNA TGTGCCAGCAGCTTTGGGACAGGGGCAGATACGCAGTATTTT. This gives the protein CASSFGTGADTQYF.

V is TRBV5-1 and J is TRBJ2-7; TRBD2 aligns across 14 bases. The trim removed 3 bases at V and 3 bases at J, leaving 2 bases unmatched. The germline CDR1 and CDR2 sequences are SGHRS and YFSETQ. This CDR3 spans 15 amino acids. In DNA form, the CDR3 reads TGCGCCAGCAGCTGGGGGACTAGCGGGAGCTACGAGCAGTACTTC. Translating gives CASSWGTSGSYEQYF.

This clone was detected a few times. The rearrangement links TRBV6-1 to TRBJ1-5; no definite D call. The CDR3 loop spans 13 amino acids. Trimming pared 8 bases from V and 2 bases from J, leaving 10 bases between. Germline CDR1 MNHNS, CDR2 SASEGT. The CDR3 loop is CASRYDGNQPQHF. CDR3 coding DNA: TGTGCCAGCCGGTACGACGGCAATCAGCCCCAGCATTTT.

The chain uses TRBV6-1 and TRBJ2-1, with D uncertain. V lost 6 bases and J 4 bases, leaving 16 bases between the germline ends. Germline values: CDR1 MNHNS, CDR2 SASEGT. The CDR3 spans 15 residues. CDR3 sequence reads: CASRRLPGGYNEQFF. In DNA form, the CDR3 reads TGTGCCAGCAGACGACTTCCCGGTGGGTACAATGAGCAGTTCTTC.

This chain links TRBV19 with TRBJ1-5; 11 nucleotides align to TRBD1. Germline V gene lookup returns CDR1 LNHDA and CDR2 SQIVND (reference sequence). The CDR3 extends over 17 amino acids. V dropped 6 bases and J dropped 5; count of bases not matched to a gene: 12. In DNA, the CDR3 is TGTGCCAGTAGCCTGCGGGGACAGGGGGTGTTTTATCAGCCCCAGCATTTT. Amino acids: CASSLRGQGVFYQPQHF. Full variable domain (remainder filled in from reference TRBV19 and TRBJ1-5): DGGITQSPKYLFRKEGQNVTLSCEQNLNHDAMYWYRQDPGQGLRLIYYSQIVNDFQKGDIAEGYSVSREKKESFPLTVTSAQKNPTAFYLCASSLRGQGVFYQPQHFGDGTRLSIL.

V and J are TRBV9 and TRBJ2-2; perhaps TRBD2 as D (5 bases). Germline V gene data show CDR1 as SGDLS and CDR2 as YYNGEE. Trimming took off 0 bases at V and 7 bases at J, with 10 bases between the two ends. This CDR3 has 14 residues. The CDR3 DNA reads as TGTGCCAGCAGCGTAGAGGTCGGGGTCGGGGAGCTGTTTTTT. Translation: CASSVEVGVGELFF.

The chain recombines TRBV18 with TRBJ2-1; 10 bases line up with TRBD2. Germline CDR1 reads KGHSH; CDR2 reads LQKENI. J was trimmed by 0 bases and V by 4 bases; bases with no gene match: 6. The CDR3 has 17 amino acids. Here the CDR3 DNA reads TGTGCCAGCTCACGAACTAGCGGGGATAGCTCCTACAATGAGCAGTTCTTC. Protein sequence: CASSRTSGDSSYNEQFF.

This clone was detected only once. CDR3 bases: TGTGCCAGCAGTTACTCGTACAGCTCTGGAAACACCATATATTTT. Residues: CASSYSYSSGNTIYF. The J gene is TRBJ2-2, the V gene TRBV6-5; no clear D gene. Matching the DNA end better, TRBJ1-3 makes the J call doubtful. This CDR3 is built from 15 residues. Germline CDR1 and CDR2: MNHEY and SVGAGI.

The V gene is TRBV11-2, the J gene TRBJ2-7; D tentatively reads TRBD1 or TRBD2 (5 bases each). Germline V lookup: CDR1 SGHAT, CDR2 FQNNGV. This CDR3 contains 13 residues. Trimming pared 5 bases from V and 4 bases from J, leaving 12 bases between. The CDR3 coding sequence is TGTGCCAGCAGCCTCGGGGCGGGTTACGAGCAGTACTTC. Translated: CASSLGAGYEQYF. The full variable domain, in which reference TRBV11-2 and TRBJ2-7 provide the parts outside the CDR3, is EAGVAQSPRYKIIEKRQSVAFWCNPISGHATLYWYQQILGQGPKLLIQFQNNGVVDDSQLPKDRFSAERLKGVDSTLKIQPAKLEDSAVYLCASSLGAGYEQYFGPGTRLTVT.

This rearrangement joins TRBV29-1 to TRBJ2-2; weak D call: TRBD2 (6 bases). V dropped 3 bases and J dropped 6 bases, with 14 bases sitting between them. Germline CDR1 reads SQVTM; CDR2 reads ANQGSEA. The CDR3 contains 14 residues. The CDR3 protein is CSVDVGRGAGELFF. The CDR3 DNA reads TGCAGCGTTGACGTCGGGAGAGGGGCCGGGGAGCTGTTTTTT.

The V call is TRBV5-8, the J call TRBJ2-2; 8 positions match TRBD1. CDR1 and CDR2 from the germline V gene are SGHTS and YDEGEE. CDR3 length: 17 amino acids. V dropped 4 bases and J dropped 7; count of bases not matched to a gene: 15. CDR3 amino acids: CASSPPQTGVLVGELFF. The CDR3 DNA sequence: TGTGCCAGCAGCCCCCCCCAGACAGGGGTCTTGGTCGGGGAGCTGTTTTTT.

A single count supports this clone. In nucleotides, the CDR3 is TGCGCCAGCAGCCCAGGGGGGGCCGGTGGGACCCAGTACTTC. Amino acids: CASSPGGAGGTQYF. V usage is TRBV5-1 and J usage is TRBJ2-5; either TRBD1 or TRBD2 may supply D (7 bases each). CDR1 is SGHRS and CDR2 is YFSETQ in the germline V gene. The CDR3 extends over 14 amino acids. The V end lost 4 bases, the J end lost 7 bases, and 17 bases lay between the germline ends.

V usage is TRBV9 and J usage is TRBJ2-7; tentatively, D is TRBD1 (5 bases). Germline CDR1 SGDLS, CDR2 YYNGEE. The CDR3 length is 14 residues. The germline V and J ends were trimmed by 2 bases and 7 bases, with 16 bases remaining between them. CDR3 amino acids: CASSVGQTAREQYF. The CDR3 bases are TGTGCCAGCAGCGTCGGACAAACTGCACGGGAGCAGTACTTC.

This clone appeared a few times. The gene calls are TRBV2 and TRBJ2-7, with TRBD1 matching 8 bases. This CDR3 contains 13 residues. Trimming cost V 4 bases and J 3 bases; bases outside gene matches: 2. Looked up from germline, CDR1 is SNHLY and CDR2 is FYNNEI. The CDR3 bases are TGTGCCAGCAGTGGGGACAGGTTCTACGAGCAGTACTTC. Translating gives CASSGDRFYEQYF.

The V gene is TRBV23-1, the J gene TRBJ1-4; 9 positions agree with TRBD1. TRBV23-1 has ORF status, its function being uncertain. This CDR3 comprises 17 residues. V gave up 6 bases and J gave up 4 bases; unmatched junction bases: 12. The CDR3 nucleotides are TGCGCCAGCAGATCCCCTTCCCGACAGGGGGATAATGAAAAACTGTTTTTT. It encodes CASRSPSRQGDNEKLFF.

The chain employs TRBV5-1 and TRBJ2-5; D is ambiguous. Between the trimmed V and J ends, which lost 0 bases and 0 bases, there was a span of 12 bases. Germline V gene lookup returns CDR1 SGHRS and CDR2 YFSETQ. CDR3 length: 16 residues. CDR3 in DNA: TGCGCCAGCAGCTTGGCCTTAGGGTCTTACCAAGAGACCCAGTACTTC. It encodes CASSLALGSYQETQYF.

This clone has more than one count but fewer than ten. The V call is TRBV5-1, the J call TRBJ2-3; 10 bases are a match to TRBD2. Losses at the gene ends were 1 base for V and 1 base for J; bases not matched to a gene: 3. This CDR3 region has 16 residues. Per the germline V gene, CDR1 is SGHRS and CDR2 is YFSETQ. The CDR3 reads CASSLQGTSGTDTQYF. CDR3 nucleotides: TGCGCCAGCAGCTTGCAAGGGACTAGCGGCACAGATACGCAGTATTTT.

This chain links TRBV21-1 with TRBJ1-5. TRBV21-1 counts as a pseudogene. The CDR3 length is 17 residues. CDR3 residues: CASSPAGPSGWVQPQHF. The DNA for the CDR3 is TGTGCCAGCAGCCCCGCTGGACCTTCTGGGTGGGTACAGCCCCAGCATTTT.

The J gene is TRBJ1-1, the V gene TRBV18, with D hard to call. This CDR3 has 15 residues. Trimming stripped 0 bases from V and 1 base from J, with 9 bases between. Germline V gene sequence: CDR1 KGHSH, CDR2 LQKENI. The CDR3 loop reads CASSPPGSRNTEAFF. The CDR3 bases are TGTGCCAGCTCACCACCGGGGTCCAGGAACACTGAAGCTTTCTTT.

The chain links TRBV5-1 to TRBJ2-5; 7 bases match TRBD1. The DNA matches TRBJ2-7 better at its end, which makes the J call doubtful. CDR3 size: 14 residues. CDR1 and CDR2 (germline): SGHRS, YFSETQ. CDR3 in DNA: TGCGCCAGCAGAGAGGGACAGACCTCCTACGAGCAGTACTTC. Translating it yields CASREGQTSYEQYF.

The rearrangement joins TRBV6-5 to TRBJ1-3; D unclear. V was pared by 5 bases and J by 0 bases, with 8 bases between. CDR1 MNHEY and CDR2 SVGAGI come from the germline V gene. The CDR3 has 14 residues. Here the CDR3 DNA reads TGTGCCAGCAGTCTGGATCGCTCTGGAAACACCATATATTTT. Translation: CASSLDRSGNTIYF.

The rearrangement uses TRBV11-2 and TRBJ1-1, with TRBD1 as a possible D gene (6 bases). The V end lost 5 bases, the J end lost 1 base, and 11 bases lay between the germline ends. CDR1 is SGHAT and CDR2 is FQNNGV in the germline V gene. The CDR3 is 14 residues long. The CDR3: CASSRQQGNTEAFF. For the CDR3, the DNA is TGTGCCAGCAGCCGACAACAGGGGAACACTGAAGCTTTCTTT.

The rearrangement joins TRBV20-1 to TRBJ1-1; D not resolved. V was shortened by 6 bases and J by 3 bases, with 8 bases between the two germline ends. The CDR3 loop spans 11 amino acids. The germline V gene has CDR1 DFQATT and CDR2 SNEGSKA (reference sequence). CDR3 DNA: TGCAGTGCCCTGGGCTACACTGAAGCTTTCTTT. This translates into CSALGYTEAFF.

The chain joins TRBV5-1 to TRBJ2-3; D is unresolved. The CDR3 loop spans 13 amino acids. Looked up from germline, CDR1 is SGHRS and CDR2 is YFSETQ. Between the trimmed V and J ends, which lost 4 bases and 5 bases, there was a span of 11 bases. As DNA, the CDR3 is TGCGCCAGCAGCCCCTCGGTGGGAGATACGCAGTATTTT. It codes for CASSPSVGDTQYF. Drawing the rest from reference TRBV5-1 and TRBJ2-3, the complete variable domain is KAGVTQTPRYLIKTRGQQVTLSCSPISGHRSVSWYQQTPGQGLQFLFEYFSETQRNKGNFPGRFSGRQFSNSRSEMNVSTLELGDSALYLCASSPSVGDTQYFGPGTRLTVL.